One and the same sample provided the 6 T cell receptor beta chains below, sequenced in a study of blood T cell repertoires in COVID-19. Here immunoSEQ multiplex PCR was the method, and the copy in TCRdb shows in-frame clones only, minus some. Here the sample spans 300,000 to 500,000 clones, 88% being singletons. The sequenced material came from PBMCs or T cells enriched from blood (not recorded which). Receptors originate from a woman aged 30 to 39 with acute COVID-19.

V usage is TRBV7-6 and J usage is TRBJ2-3; 12 bases are shared with TRBD2. This CDR3 has 16 amino acids. Losses at the gene ends were 4 bases for V and 4 bases for J; bases not matched to a gene: 6. The germline CDR1 and CDR2 sequences are SGHVS and FNYEAQ. CDR3 region: CASSSGGLAGSDTQYF. The CDR3 coding sequence is TGTGCCAGCAGCTCCGGGGGACTAGCGGGCTCAGATACGCAGTATTTT.

The genes are TRBV7-9 and TRBJ1-5, with TRBD1 identical over 7 bases. Trimming at V came to 5 bases and at J to 7 bases, leaving 8 bases not matched to a gene. Germline V CDR1 and CDR2: SEHNR, FQNEAQ (reference sequence). The CDR3 length is 14 residues. The CDR3 DNA sequence: TGTGCCAGCAGCACAACGACAGGGAAGCAGCCCCAGCATTTT. Its protein product is CASSTTTGKQPQHF.

CDR3 nucleotides: TGCAGCGACAGGGCTGCCTATGGCTACACCTTC. Protein product: CSDRAAYGYTF. The genes are TRBV29-1 and TRBJ1-2; a weak D match, TRBD1 (6 bases). Germline V gene sequence: CDR1 SQVTM, CDR2 ANQGSEA. Trimming removed 7 bases from V and 4 bases from J, with 10 bases in between. This CDR3 contains 11 residues.

The V call is TRBV5-5, the J call TRBJ1-4; 12 nucleotides match TRBD1. In germline, CDR1 is SGHKS, CDR2 YYEKEE (reference sequence). Trimming at V came to 9 bases and at J to 3 bases, leaving 12 bases not matched to a gene. This CDR3 has 17 residues. DNA of the CDR3: TGTGCCACCTCACGGGACAGGGGGCGCGGTGCTAATGAAAAACTGTTTTTT. Translated: CATSRDRGRGANEKLFF.

CDR3 in amino acids: CASTPRTPRVHTEAFF. The CDR3 bases are TGTGCCAGCACCCCGAGGACACCTCGAGTCCACACTGAAGCTTTCTTT. The rearrangement joins TRBV2 to TRBJ1-1, with a possible D match to TRBD1 (5 bases). V dropped 7 bases and J dropped 3 bases, with 21 bases sitting between them. The V gene's germline CDR1 is SNHLY and CDR2 FYNNEI. The CDR3 extends over 16 amino acids.

The chain joins TRBV4-3 to TRBJ2-1; TRBD2 agrees at 8 bases. The V gene end was trimmed by 0 bases and the J gene end by 8 bases; junction bases not matched to a gene: 15. Germline CDR1 reads LGHNA; CDR2 reads YSLEER. This CDR3 spans 18 amino acids. This chain's CDR3 is CASSQDLFGLAGMDEQFF. CDR3 DNA sequence: TGCGCCAGCAGCCAAGACCTGTTCGGGCTAGCGGGCATGGATGAGCAGTTCTTC.